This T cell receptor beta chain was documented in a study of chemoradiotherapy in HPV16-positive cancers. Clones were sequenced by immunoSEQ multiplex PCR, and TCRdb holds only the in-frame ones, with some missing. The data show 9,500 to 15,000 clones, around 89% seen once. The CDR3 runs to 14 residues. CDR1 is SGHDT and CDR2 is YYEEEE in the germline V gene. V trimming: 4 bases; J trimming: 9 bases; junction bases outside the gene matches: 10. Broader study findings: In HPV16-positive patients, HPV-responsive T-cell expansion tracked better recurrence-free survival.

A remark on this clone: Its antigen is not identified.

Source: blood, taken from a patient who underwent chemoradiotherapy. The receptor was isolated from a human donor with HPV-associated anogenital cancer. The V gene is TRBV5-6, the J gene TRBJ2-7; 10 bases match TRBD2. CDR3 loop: CASSPGLAASMQYF. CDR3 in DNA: TGTGCCAGCAGCCCAGGACTAGCGGCATCGATGCAGTACTTC.